One sample yielded the 20 T cell receptor beta chains listed below, sequenced in a study of control samples from healthy donors and cancer patients. Profiled with immunoSEQ multiplex PCR; TCRdb holds only in-frame clones, not every one. The sample comprises 80,000 to 100,000 clones, more than 90% of which are singletons, and under 4% rests with the top ten. The sequenced sample was blood. The source is a human donor in good health. The donor label of this sample is uncertain.

This clone appeared once. V is TRBV5-4 and J is TRBJ1-2, with 7 bases fitting TRBD1. The CDR3 is 13 residues long. Germline V gene sequence: CDR1 SGHNT, CDR2 YYREEE (reference sequence). The J segment lost 3 bases and the V segment lost 3 bases, leaving 2 bases of the junction unmatched. The CDR3 bases are TGTGCCAGCAGCTCCCAGGGGGACTATGGCTACACCTTC. Translated, it gives CASSSQGDYGYTF.

This clone was detected a few times. An end of the junction does not agree with germline; a read error may underlie this. This chain joins TRBV11-3 and TRBJ2-1, with D unclear. This CDR3 region has 12 residues. Germline V gene lookup returns CDR1 SGHNT and CDR2 YENEEA. In DNA form, the CDR3 reads TGTGCCAGCAGCTTAGGGGGTCGGTCCCTGGTCTTC. Amino acids: CASSLGGRSLVF. Supplemented by reference TRBV11-3 and TRBJ2-1, the full variable domain reads EAGVVQSPRYKIIEKKQPVAFWCNPISGHNTLYWYLQNLGQGPELLIRYENEEAVDDSQLPKDRFSAERLKGVDSTLKIQPAELGDSAVYLCASSLGGRSLVFGPGTRLTVL.

The chain couples TRBV12-3 or TRBV12-4 to TRBJ1-2; D perhaps matches TRBD1 (5 bases). V lost 3 bases and J lost 3, with 8 bases in between. This CDR3 comprises 13 residues. The CDR3 coding sequence is TGTGCCAGCAGTTTCCAGACAGACTATGGCTACACCTTC. It codes for CASSFQTDYGYTF.

The gene calls are TRBV5-4 and TRBJ2-2; the D is unclear. Germline CDR1 SGHNT, CDR2 YYREEE (reference sequence). V was cut by 1 base and J by 5 bases, with 12 bases left in between. The CDR3 length is 15 residues. The CDR3 nucleotides are TGTGCCAGCAGCTTGACGTTGGCTGGTACCGGGGAGCTGTTTTTT. Its protein product is CASSLTLAGTGELFF.

This clone was picked up one time. The V call is TRBV15, the J call TRBJ2-7, with D hard to call. Trimming removed 3 bases from V and 0 bases from J, with 6 bases in between. The CDR3 is 13 residues long. CDR1 LNHNV and CDR2 YYDKDF come from the germline V gene (reference sequence). The CDR3 coding sequence is TGTGCCACCAGCAGGGCTTCCTCCTACGAGCAGTACTTC. It specifies CATSRASSYEQYF.

This clone appeared a single time. V is TRBV15 and J is TRBJ2-3; 7 bases align to TRBD2. The CDR3 length is 14 residues. Germline V CDR1 and CDR2: LNHNV, YYDKDF (reference sequence). The junction had 5 bases not matched to a gene; V was cut back by 5 bases and J by 3 bases. The CDR3 bases are TGTGCCACCAGCCGGGGGGTGCAGACAGATACGCAGTATTTT. Translation gives CATSRGVQTDTQYF.

This clone has a handful of counts. V is TRBV19 and J is TRBJ2-5; tentatively, D is TRBD2 (6 bases). The CDR3 contains 18 residues. Germline V lookup: CDR1 LNHDA, CDR2 SQIVND (reference sequence). Trimming left V 4 bases short and J 3 bases short, with 24 bases between. The CDR3 region has the DNA TGTGCCAGTAGTAAGGTGGGGGGTGGGACCAGCAACAAAGAGACCCAGTACTTC. Its protein product is CASSKVGGGTSNKETQYF.

V gene TRBV6-4 combines with J gene TRBJ1-1; the D is unclear. V was trimmed by 4 bases and J by 2 bases, leaving 11 bases between them. In germline, CDR1 is MRHNA, CDR2 SNTAGT. This CDR3 has 14 residues. The CDR3: CASSGRYRNTEAFF. CDR3 nucleotide sequence: TGTGCCAGCAGTGGCCGCTACAGAAACACTGAAGCTTTCTTT.

This CDR3 reads CASSPDSARTQYF. CDR3 nucleotides: TGTGCCAGCTCACCCGACTCGGCGCGGACCCAGTACTTC. V and J are TRBV18 and TRBJ2-5, with D unclear. CDR1 and CDR2 (germline): KGHSH, LQKENI. The CDR3 spans 13 residues. Between the trimmed V and J ends, which lost 3 bases and 7 bases, there was a span of 12 bases.

The V gene is TRBV9, the J gene TRBJ1-1; 12 nucleotides match TRBD1. The CDR3 runs 14 residues. Germline V gives CDR1 SGDLS, CDR2 YYNGEE. J lost 7 bases, V lost 3 bases, and 4 bases had no gene match. The CDR3 is CASSAGTGGGEAFF. CDR3 in DNA: TGTGCCAGCAGCGCTGGGACAGGGGGCGGTGAAGCTTTCTTT.

The chain recombines TRBV7-8 with TRBJ2-1; TRBD2 aligns across 13 bases. The junction had 23 bases not matched to a gene; V was cut back by 5 bases and J by 7 bases. CDR3 length: 21 amino acids. Per the germline V gene, CDR1 is SGHVS and CDR2 is FQNEAQ. CDR3 sequence reads: CASSLQTTSGGRPYMSNEQFF. Written as DNA, the CDR3 is TGTGCCAGCAGCCTACAGACGACTAGCGGGGGGCGTCCCTATATGTCGAATGAGCAGTTCTTC.

The chain uses TRBV5-1 and TRBJ2-3; no clear D gene. Germline CDR1 is SGHRS and CDR2 is YFSETQ. V lost 3 bases to trimming and J lost 0 bases, with 8 bases between them. The CDR3 extends over 14 amino acids. CDR3 nucleotide sequence: TGCGCCAGCAGCTCTGAATCTAGCACAGATACGCAGTATTTT. Its translation: CASSSESSTDTQYF.

V is TRBV19 and J is TRBJ1-2; a possible D gene is TRBD1 (6 bases). The CDR3 covers 15 residues. Germline V lookup: CDR1 LNHDA, CDR2 SQIVND (reference sequence). V was shortened by 3 bases and J by 4 bases, with 15 bases between the two germline ends. The CDR3 here is CASSIGGASPYGYTF. CDR3 DNA: TGTGCCAGTAGTATTGGGGGGGCGTCCCCCTATGGCTACACCTTC.

The chain joins TRBV19 to TRBJ1-4; 10 bases match TRBD1. In germline, CDR1 is LNHDA, CDR2 SQIVND (reference sequence). The J segment lost 7 bases and the V segment lost 4 bases, leaving 9 bases of the junction unmatched. The CDR3 is made up of 16 amino acids. CDR3 protein: CASSTRLGQGIEKLFF. CDR3 in DNA: TGTGCCAGTAGTACACGACTGGGACAGGGGATTGAAAAACTGTTTTTT. The full variable domain, its missing parts supplied by reference TRBV19 and TRBJ1-4, is DGGITQSPKYLFRKEGQNVTLSCEQNLNHDAMYWYRQDPGQGLRLIYYSQIVNDFQKGDIAEGYSVSREKKESFPLTVTSAQKNPTAFYLCASSTRLGQGIEKLFFGSGTQLSVL.

The rearrangement joins TRBV7-9 to TRBJ2-1, with unresolved D. The CDR3 has 13 residues. In germline, CDR1 is SEHNR, CDR2 FQNEAQ (reference sequence). V was pared by 0 bases and J by 9 bases, with 9 bases between. CDR3 nucleotide sequence: TGTGCCAGCAGCTTAGCGCCCTCGATTGAGCAGTTCTTC. Protein sequence: CASSLAPSIEQFF.

The CDR3 region has the DNA TGTGCCACAAGGAAGAGTGGGCAGCAAGAGACCCAGTACTTC. It specifies CATRKSGQQETQYF. The chain carries TRBV2 and TRBJ2-5; D is undetermined. This CDR3 has 14 residues. Trimming removed 10 bases at V and 2 bases at J, with 17 bases between. Germline loops: CDR1 SNHLY, CDR2 FYNNEI.

J is TRBJ2-5 and V is TRBV2, with TRBD1 matching over 12 bases. CDR3 size: 13 residues. Germline loops: CDR1 SNHLY, CDR2 FYNNEI. V trimming: 7 bases; J trimming: 6 bases; junction bases outside the gene matches: 3. The DNA for the CDR3 is TGTGCCAGCATCCGGGACAGGGGGCAGACCCAGTACTTC. It is translated as CASIRDRGQTQYF.

The V gene is TRBV12-3 or TRBV12-4, the J gene TRBJ1-4; D uncertain. Trimming took 5 bases from V and 3 from J, leaving 4 bases between them. CDR3 length: 12 amino acids. CDR3 in amino acids: CASSDPNEKLFF. The CDR3 DNA sequence: TGTGCCAGCAGTGATCCTAATGAAAAACTGTTTTTT.

The CDR3: CASSQASGASYQETQYF. CDR3 nucleotides: TGTGCCAGCAGCCAAGCTAGCGGGGCCTCGTACCAAGAGACCCAGTACTTC. The chain recombines TRBV4-2 with TRBJ2-5; TRBD2 matches at 9 bases. The V and J ends lost 1 base and 0 bases, in that order; junction bases with no gene match: 6. There are 17 residues in the CDR3. Germline loops: CDR1 LGHNA, CDR2 YNFKEQ.

The chain carries TRBV6-5 and TRBJ1-6, with D uncertain. Between the trimmed V and J ends, which lost 10 bases and 5 bases, there was a span of 15 bases. Germline loops: CDR1 MNHEY, CDR2 SVGAGI. The CDR3 sequence is 14 residues long. The CDR3 here is CANQERGHNSPLHF. The CDR3 DNA reads as TGTGCCAACCAGGAGCGTGGACATAATTCACCCCTCCACTTT.